The clone carrying this T cell receptor beta chain has more than one count but fewer than ten. V dropped 7 bases and J dropped 3 bases, with 18 bases sitting between them. The CDR3 covers 14 residues. The V gene's germline CDR1 is DFQATT and CDR2 SNEGSKA (reference sequence). This entry belongs to a study of T cells in Graves' hyperthyroidism and ophthalmopathy. Regions amplified from RNA transcripts were the TCR beta CDR3 regions. A first-round RT-PCR of the TCR CDR3 used the HTBI primer set. Via MiXCR, TCRdb re-called the multiplex PCR reads, giving one row per CDR3 protein. The sample yields 250,000 to 300,000 distinct CDR3 sequences, less than 15% seen once. Patients aged 18 to 65 had newly diagnosed hyperthyroidism lasting under 2 months.

The source material was blood. V and J are TRBV20-1 and TRBJ2-5, with D possibly being TRBD1 or TRBD2 (5 bases each). The sequence came from a woman aged 40 to 49 with Graves' hyperthyroidism that later progressed to Graves' ophthalmopathy. The CDR3 here is CSEKPGTQKETQYF. In DNA form, the CDR3 reads TGCAGTGAAAAACCCGGGACCCAAAAAGAGACCCAGTACTTC.